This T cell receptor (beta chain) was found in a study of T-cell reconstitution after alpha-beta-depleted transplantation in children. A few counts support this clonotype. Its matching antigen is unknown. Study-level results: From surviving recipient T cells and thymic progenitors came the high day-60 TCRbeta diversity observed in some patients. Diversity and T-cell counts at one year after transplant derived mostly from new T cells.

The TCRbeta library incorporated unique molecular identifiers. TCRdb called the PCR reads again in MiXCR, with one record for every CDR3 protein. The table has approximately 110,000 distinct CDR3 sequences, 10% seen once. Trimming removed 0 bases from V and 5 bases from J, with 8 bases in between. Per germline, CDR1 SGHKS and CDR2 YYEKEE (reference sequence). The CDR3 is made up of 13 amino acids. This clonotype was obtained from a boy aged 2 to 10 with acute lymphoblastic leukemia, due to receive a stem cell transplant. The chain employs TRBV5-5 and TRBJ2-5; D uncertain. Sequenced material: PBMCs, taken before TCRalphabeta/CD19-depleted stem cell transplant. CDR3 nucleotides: TGTGCCAGCAGCTTGGGCGTTTTTGAGACCCAGTACTTC. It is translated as CASSLGVFETQYF. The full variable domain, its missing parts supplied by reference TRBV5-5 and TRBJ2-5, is DAGVTQSPTHLIKTRGQQVTLRCSPISGHKSVSWYQQVLGQGPQFIFQYYEKEERGRGNFPDRFSARQFPNYSSELNVNALLLGDSALYLCASSLGVFETQYFGPGTRLLVL.